These 32 T cell receptor beta chains originate from one sample sequenced in a study of T cells in Graves' hyperthyroidism and ophthalmopathy. Researchers took RNA transcripts and amplified the TCR beta CDR3 regions from them. A first-round RT-PCR of the TCR CDR3 used the HTBI primer set. A single record per CDR3 protein comes from TCRdb applying MiXCR to the multiplex PCR reads. The data show under 30,000 distinct CDR3 sequences, with 45% to 50% seen just once and around 25% held by the top ten. The specimen sequenced was blood. The receptors come from a woman between 40 and 50 years old with Graves' hyperthyroidism that later progressed to Graves' ophthalmopathy.

This rearrangement joins TRBV19 to TRBJ2-1; 10 bases agree with TRBD2. This CDR3 is 15 amino acids long. From germline, CDR1 is LNHDA and CDR2 SQIVND (reference sequence). Germline trimming cut 9 bases from V and 1 base from J; bases unmatched to any gene: 6. DNA of the CDR3: TGTGCCAGCCGGACTAGCGGCGATTCCTACAATGAGCAGTTCTTC. Protein product: CASRTSGDSYNEQFF. The variable domain in full, completed from reference TRBV19 and TRBJ2-1, reads DGGITQSPKYLFRKEGQNVTLSCEQNLNHDAMYWYRQDPGQGLRLIYYSQIVNDFQKGDIAEGYSVSREKKESFPLTVTSAQKNPTAFYLCASRTSGDSYNEQFFGPGTRLTVL.

This clonotype turned up a few times. The V gene is TRBV18, the J gene TRBJ1-5; possibly TRBD1 for D (5 bases). The V gene's germline CDR1 is KGHSH and CDR2 LQKENI. CDR3 length equals 15 residues. Trimming stripped 1 base from V and 7 bases from J, with 14 bases between. DNA for the CDR3: TGTGCCAGCTCACCACGGGACTTAGGTGGGCAGCCCCAGCATTTT. As protein: CASSPRDLGGQPQHF.

In its sample, this clonotype was seen many times. This rearrangement joins TRBV20-1 to TRBJ2-5; no clear D. The length of the CDR3 is 14 residues. The V gene's germline CDR1 is DFQATT and CDR2 SNEGSKA (reference sequence). Trimming took off 0 bases at V and 1 base at J, with 9 bases between the two ends. The DNA for the CDR3 is TGCAGTGCTAGAGATATGGCCCCCCAAGAGACCCAGTACTTC. Its protein is CSARDMAPQETQYF.

V and J are TRBV2 and TRBJ2-7; D is possibly TRBD1 or TRBD2 (5 bases each). This CDR3 is 13 amino acids long. The V gene's germline CDR1 is SNHLY and CDR2 FYNNEI. V gave up 5 bases and J gave up 2 bases, with 10 bases separating them. CDR3 loop: CASSRDGTYEQYF. CDR3 DNA sequence: TGTGCCAGCAGTAGGGACGGGACCTACGAGCAGTACTTC.

CDR3 in DNA: TGCAGTGCCGGGAAAGGACTAGCGGGAGGAGAGACCCAGTACTTC. Translated, it gives CSAGKGLAGGETQYF. The rearrangement uses TRBV20-1 and TRBJ2-5; 14 bases line up with TRBD2. CDR1 DFQATT and CDR2 SNEGSKA come from the germline V gene (reference sequence). The V and J ends lost 6 bases and 4 bases, in that order; junction bases with no gene match: 7. This CDR3 is 15 amino acids long.

The chain uses TRBV7-9 and TRBJ2-1, with 11 bases that match TRBD2. Germline CDR1 and CDR2: SEHNR and FQNEAQ (reference sequence). The CDR3 runs 15 residues. V was clipped by 5 bases and J by 8 bases; unmatched bases: 8. CDR3 residues: CASSTTSGSNYEQFF. CDR3 DNA: TGTGCCAGCAGCACCACTAGCGGGAGTAATTATGAGCAGTTCTTC. The complete variable domain, with remaining parts taken from reference TRBV7-9 and TRBJ2-1, reads DTGVSQNPRHKITKRGQNVTFRCDPISEHNRLYWYRQTLGQGPEFLTYFQNEAQLEKSRLLSDRFSAERPKGSFSTLEIQRTEQGDSAMYLCASSTTSGSNYEQFFGPGTRLTVL.

The J gene is TRBJ2-4, the V gene TRBV20-1, with 11 bases fitting TRBD2. This CDR3 is built from 15 residues. With V trimmed by 4 bases and J by 1 base, 3 bases remained unmatched. In germline, CDR1 is DFQATT, CDR2 SNEGSKA (reference sequence). CDR3 sequence reads: CSATPSGRAKNIQYF. The CDR3 nucleotides are TGCAGTGCTACCCCTAGCGGGAGGGCCAAAAACATTCAGTACTTC.

A few counts support this clonotype. The CDR3 loop reads CASSPGQYKNIQYF. The CDR3, as DNA: TGTGCCAGCTCACCGGGACAGTATAAAAACATTCAGTACTTC. V gene TRBV7-7 combines with J gene TRBJ2-4; TRBD1 matches 7 bases. Germline-derived CDR1 and CDR2 are SSHAT and FNYEAQ (reference sequence). This CDR3 has 14 residues. V was pared by 8 bases and J by 4 bases, with 8 bases of the junction left unmatched. The full variable domain, its missing parts supplied by reference TRBV7-7 and TRBJ2-4, is GAGVSQSPRYKVTKRGQDVTLRCDPISSHATLYWYQQALGQGPEFLTYFNYEAQPDKSGLPSDRFSAERPEGSISTLTIQRTEQRDSAMYRCASSPGQYKNIQYFGAGTRLSVL.

V gene TRBV24-1 combines with J gene TRBJ2-7; D gene uncertain. The CDR3 totals 12 residues. The germline V gene has CDR1 KGHDR and CDR2 SFDVKD. V lost 7 bases, J lost 4 bases, and 10 bases lay in between. In DNA, the CDR3 is TGTGCCACCAGCGCCGGGTCTTACGAGCAGTACTTC. Translated: CATSAGSYEQYF.

The chain is built from TRBV20-1 and TRBJ1-4; the D is unclear. Germline CDR1 and CDR2: DFQATT and SNEGSKA (reference sequence). This CDR3 has 11 amino acids. V lost 3 bases, J lost 5 bases, and 4 bases lay in between. The CDR3 sequence: CSASSNEKLFF. As DNA, the CDR3 is TGCAGTGCTAGTTCCAATGAAAAACTGTTTTTT.

The J gene is TRBJ2-7, the V gene TRBV11-2; D is perhaps TRBD1 or TRBD2 (6 bases each). Trimming removed 0 bases at V and 3 bases at J, with 9 bases between. CDR1 is SGHAT, CDR2 FQNNGV, per germline. There are 14 residues in the CDR3. CDR3 loop: CASSLEGGLYEQYF. The DNA for the CDR3 is TGTGCCAGCAGCTTAGAAGGGGGACTCTACGAGCAGTACTTC.

This clonotype showed up just a few times. This chain links TRBV24-1 with TRBJ2-5; 7 nucleotides agree with TRBD2. This CDR3 contains 13 residues. The V segment lost 0 bases and the J segment 7 bases; nucleotides outside the gene matches: 1. CDR1 and CDR2 (germline): KGHDR, SFDVKD. For the CDR3, the DNA is TGTGCCACCAGTGATTTGTGGGGGGGGACCCAGTACTTC. Encoded protein: CATSDLWGGTQYF.

Concerning this clonotype: Just one base apart from a much larger clone, this may be a read error. CDR3 region: CASSRDTSYEQYF. The CDR3 DNA follows: TGTGCCAGCAGCCGGGACACCTCCTACGAGCAGTACTTC. The chain has TRBV7-3 and TRBJ2-7, with D possibly TRBD1 on 6 matching bases. Germline lookup yields CDR1 SGHTA and CDR2 FQGTGA. Trimming pared 5 bases from V and 0 bases from J, leaving 8 bases between. The CDR3 spans 13 residues.

This clonotype is categorized as medium-sized. This chain joins TRBV10-3 and TRBJ2-2; 7 bases map to TRBD1. V lost 3 bases to trimming and J lost 4 bases; unmatched junction nucleotides: 5. Germline CDR1 ENHRY, CDR2 SYGVKD. This CDR3 has 15 residues. The CDR3 sequence is CAISDKGQTTGELFF. The CDR3 DNA follows: TGTGCCATCAGTGATAAGGGACAGACCACCGGGGAGCTGTTTTTT.

This clonotype was observed a single time. This could be a read error, since a much larger clone is one nucleotide away. The chain combines TRBV30 with TRBJ1-6; D is ambiguous. Trimming pared 4 bases from V and 5 bases from J, leaving 12 bases between. Germline V gives CDR1 GTSNPN, CDR2 SVGIG (reference sequence). CDR3 length: 14 amino acids. Here the CDR3 DNA reads TGTGCCTGGAATGATGATGTGGATAATTCACCCCTCCACTTT. Translation: CAWNDDVDNSPLHF.

The V and J genes are TRBV10-3 and TRBJ2-3; TRBD2 is a possible D gene (6 bases). V lost 10 bases and J lost 1, with 6 bases in between. Looked up from germline, CDR1 is ENHRY and CDR2 is SYGVKD. This CDR3 contains 11 residues. This CDR3 is CASGGTDTQYF. CDR3 DNA sequence: TGTGCCAGCGGGGGCACAGATACGCAGTATTTT.

This chain links TRBV5-5 with TRBJ1-6; no clear D gene. V lost 4 bases and J 7 bases, leaving 12 bases between the germline ends. Germline-derived CDR1 and CDR2 are SGHKS and YYEKEE (reference sequence). The CDR3 loop spans 14 amino acids. The CDR3 coding sequence is TGTGCCAGCAGCCAACTAACTGAAAATTCACCCCTCCACTTT. Translated: CASSQLTENSPLHF. The complete variable domain, with remaining parts taken from reference TRBV5-5 and TRBJ1-6, reads DAGVTQSPTHLIKTRGQQVTLRCSPISGHKSVSWYQQVLGQGPQFIFQYYEKEERGRGNFPDRFSARQFPNYSSELNVNALLLGDSALYLCASSQLTENSPLHFGNGTRLTVT.

Only a few counts were recorded for this clonotype. This chain links TRBV3-1 with TRBJ2-7, with D maybe TRBD1 (7 bases). V lost 4 bases and J 1 base, leaving 23 bases between the germline ends. CDR1 is LGHDT and CDR2 is YNNKEL in the germline V gene (reference sequence). This CDR3 contains 18 residues. The DNA of the CDR3 is TGTGCCAGCAGCCGTAACCAAAACCAGCAGGGGGGTTCCTACGAGCAGTACTTC. Translated, it gives CASSRNQNQQGGSYEQYF.

For this clonotype: Likely a read error: the CDR3 ends without its conserved phenylalanine or tryptophan. The CDR3 DNA follows: TGTGCCAGCAGAGCGGGAGGGACCACAGATACGCAGTATGTT. It encodes CASRAGGTTDTQYV. The rearrangement links TRBV9 to TRBJ2-3; 10 nucleotides align to TRBD2. J lost 2 bases, V lost 5 bases, and 2 bases had no gene match. The CDR3 is made up of 14 amino acids. Germline V gene lookup returns CDR1 SGDLS and CDR2 YYNGEE.

In its sample, this clonotype ranks as medium-sized (0.01 to 0.1%). The V call is TRBV9, the J call TRBJ2-1; 8 nucleotides line up with TRBD1. The germline V gene encodes CDR1 SGDLS and CDR2 YYNGEE. V shed 4 bases and J 7 bases; nucleotides not matched to a gene: 7. The CDR3 sequence is 14 residues long. As DNA, the CDR3 is TGTGCCAGCAGCCCCGGACAGGGCTGGAATGAGCAGTTCTTC. Amino acids: CASSPGQGWNEQFF.

This chain links TRBV20-1 with TRBJ2-5, with 7 bases identical to TRBD1. This CDR3 comprises 14 residues. V shed 3 bases, J shed 9 bases, and the junction held 13 bases outside the gene matches. Germline V CDR1 and CDR2: DFQATT, SNEGSKA (reference sequence). CDR3 DNA sequence: TGCAGTGCTAGGGACAGGAGGCCATATCAGTCCCAGTACTTC. It is translated as CSARDRRPYQSQYF.

Comment on this clonotype: The junction departs from the called germline gene at one end, perhaps through a read error. The chain carries TRBV4-1 and TRBJ2-3; maybe TRBD2 (5 bases). This CDR3 has 13 residues. Per the germline V gene, CDR1 is MGHRA and CDR2 is YSYEKL. The CDR3 region is CASSPPSTDMQYF. For the CDR3, the DNA is TGCGCCAGCAGCCCCCCTAGCACAGATATGCAGTATTTC.

By sample fraction, this clonotype is medium-sized. This rearrangement joins TRBV20-1 to TRBJ1-2; 11 nucleotides line up with TRBD1. Germline V gene sequence: CDR1 DFQATT, CDR2 SNEGSKA (reference sequence). V lost 3 bases, J lost 6 bases, and 6 bases stayed unmatched. The CDR3 has 14 residues. CDR3 sequence reads: CSASTRTGGDGYTF. In nucleotides, the CDR3 is TGCAGTGCTAGTACGCGGACAGGGGGCGATGGCTACACCTTC.

CDR3 DNA sequence: TGTGCCAGCAGTGACTCGACTGACCACACAGGCACGCAGTATTTT. The encoded protein is CASSDSTDHTGTQYF. The chain has TRBV6-4 and TRBJ2-3, with D perhaps TRBD1 (5 bases). CDR3 size: 15 residues. From germline, CDR1 is MRHNA and CDR2 SNTAGT. Trimming removed 0 bases from V and 9 bases from J, with 16 bases in between.

Relative to its sample, this clonotype is medium-sized. In DNA, the CDR3 is TGCAGCGCCTCCGGGACTAGCGGCGGTGAGCAGTTCTTC. Amino acids: CSASGTSGGEQFF. The rearrangement joins TRBV29-1 to TRBJ2-1; the match to TRBD2 covers 11 bases. CDR1 is SQVTM, CDR2 ANQGSEA, per germline. The CDR3 covers 13 residues. J gave up 9 bases and V 7 bases, and 8 bases lay outside the gene matches.

This clonotype occurred many times. Relative to the germline gene, one junction end is altered; a read error may explain this. This chain joins TRBV7-9 and TRBJ1-1, with D possibly matching TRBD1 (6 bases). This CDR3 comprises 17 residues. Germline V gene sequence: CDR1 SEHNR, CDR2 FQNEAQ (reference sequence). The CDR3 region has the DNA TGTGCCAGCTGCTTAGGGGGGAGGCTAGAAGGGCGCGGGGAAGCTTTCTTT. Amino acids: CASCLGGRLEGRGEAFF. The full variable domain, in which reference TRBV7-9 and TRBJ1-1 provide the parts outside the CDR3, is DTGVSQNPRHKITKRGQNVTFRCDPISEHNRLYWYRQTLGQGPEFLTYFQNEAQLEKSRLLSDRFSAERPKGSFSTLEIQRTEQGDSAMYLCASCLGGRLEGRGEAFFGQGTRLTVV.

The chain combines TRBV9 with TRBJ2-1, with 9 bases aligning to TRBD1. Germline values: CDR1 SGDLS, CDR2 YYNGEE. Unmatched junction bases numbered 12, after V lost 0 bases and J lost 8 bases. This CDR3 is 17 amino acids long. DNA of the CDR3: TGTGCCAGCAGCGTAGCTGGCTTAGGGACAGGGAACGATGAGCAGTTCTTC. Its translation: CASSVAGLGTGNDEQFF.

The chain links TRBV6-1 to TRBJ2-3; D is uncertain. V gave up 3 bases and J gave up 2 bases, with 9 bases separating them. Germline loops: CDR1 MNHNS, CDR2 SASEGT. The CDR3 is made up of 14 amino acids. CDR3 sequence reads: CASSDIGNTDTQYF. The CDR3 nucleotides read TGTGCCAGCAGTGACATTGGGAACACAGATACGCAGTATTTT.

This chain uses TRBV5-8 with TRBJ2-2; 7 bases fit TRBD1. V dropped 5 bases and J dropped 2; count of bases not matched to a gene: 6. Looked up from germline, CDR1 is SGHTS and CDR2 is YDEGEE. The CDR3 totals 15 residues. The CDR3 region is CASREWDSNTGELFF. CDR3 sequence (DNA): TGTGCCAGCAGGGAATGGGACAGTAACACCGGGGAGCTGTTTTTT.

This clonotype was counted once. The chain recombines TRBV19 with TRBJ1-2; 8 positions match TRBD1. J gave up 2 bases and V 6 bases, and 2 bases lay outside the gene matches. The V gene's germline CDR1 is LNHDA and CDR2 SQIVND (reference sequence). This CDR3 is built from 13 residues. The DNA of the CDR3 is TGTGCCAGTAGCCCAGGGGGCAACTATGGCTACACCTTC. Translated, it gives CASSPGGNYGYTF.

The V call is TRBV20-1, the J call TRBJ1-3; 7 bases map to TRBD1. J lost 5 bases, V lost 6 bases, and 7 bases had no gene match. CDR1 and CDR2 (germline): DFQATT, SNEGSKA (reference sequence). The CDR3 runs 13 residues. CDR3 residues: CSADDRARNTIYF. DNA of the CDR3: TGCAGTGCAGACGACAGGGCGAGAAACACCATATATTTT.

The chain carries TRBV10-2 and TRBJ2-7, with D maybe TRBD1 (7 bases). Germline loops: CDR1 WSHSY, CDR2 SAAADI. CDR3 length: 16 residues. V lost 8 bases, J lost 3 bases, and 23 bases lay in between. In DNA form, the CDR3 reads TGCGCCAGCGAAAACGGAGGGGGCGGGGAAAACTACGAGCAGTACTTC. It yields the protein CASENGGGGENYEQYF.